The 2 T cell receptor beta chains given below trace back to one sample, sequenced in a study of shared clonotypes between healthy human individuals. The protocol was immunoSEQ multiplex PCR, while the TCRdb copy is restricted to in-frame clones and leaves out a portion. Among about 1 million clones, 65% to 75% were seen once, and the ten largest hold approximately 1.5%. The sequenced sample consisted of memory CD4+ T cells sorted from blood. Documented subset: CD45RA-negative fraction. These receptors all come from a young man in good health.

The J gene is TRBJ1-2, the V gene TRBV7-2; D is uncertain. V was pared by 2 bases and J by 7 bases, with 8 bases between. Per germline, CDR1 SGHTA and CDR2 FQGNSA. The CDR3 covers 12 residues. This CDR3 is CASSLSRSGYTF. DNA of the CDR3: TGTGCCAGCAGCTTATCGAGGAGTGGCTACACCTTC.

The CDR3 is CASSPATVYEQYF. CDR3 in DNA: TGTGCCAGCTCACCGGCCACAGTCTACGAGCAGTACTTC. The V and J genes are TRBV18 and TRBJ2-7; D remains ambiguous. V dropped 3 bases and J dropped 3 bases, with 9 bases sitting between them. The CDR3 covers 13 residues. Germline loops: CDR1 KGHSH, CDR2 LQKENI.